This T cell receptor beta chain appears in the sequencing data of a study of blood T cell repertoires in COVID-19. As for the study in general: The analysed material was cDNA or gDNA that came from T cells, B-cell-depleted T cells, or PBMCs.

J gave up 4 bases and V 2 bases, and 4 bases lay outside the gene matches. Germline CDR1 and CDR2: LNHDA and SQIVND (reference sequence). The CDR3 is made up of 14 amino acids. Under the authors' procedure: Reference gene primer amplification yielded estimated nucleated cell counts. Assay used: immunoSEQ multiplex PCR; TCRdb lists only in-frame clones, some missing. The D gene and trimming were derived from the DNA, and the V and J assignments and clone size from that table. The sample holds 110,000 to 150,000 clones; over 75% are singletons and the top ten take about 1.8%. The receptor comes from a woman aged 50 to 60 with acute or convalescent COVID-19. The chain joins TRBV19 to TRBJ1-2; 7 nucleotides line up with TRBD1. The sequencing input was peripheral blood. The CDR3 protein is CASSIRDRFYGYTF. The CDR3 DNA is TGTGCCAGTAGTATACGGGACAGATTCTATGGCTACACCTTC.